Listed here are 2 T cell receptor beta chains from one sample, sequenced in a study of immune evolution from preneoplasia to lung adenocarcinoma. Data came from immunoSEQ multiplex PCR; TCRdb stores just in-frame clones and leaves some out. The sample consists of 5,000 to 7,000 clones, around 85% of them appearing once. Sample: FFPE invasive lung adenocarcinoma tissue. Receptors were obtained from a person aged 50-70 years with lung adenocarcinoma.

V usage is TRBV5-1 and J usage is TRBJ2-5; D call uncertain. There are 14 residues in the CDR3. Per the germline V gene, CDR1 is SGHRS and CDR2 is YFSETQ. Trimming pared 1 base from V and 4 bases from J, leaving 11 bases between. CDR3 loop: CASSLSFGSETQYF. For the CDR3, the DNA is TGCGCCAGCAGCTTGAGTTTCGGGTCAGAGACCCAGTACTTC.

The rearrangement links TRBV15 to TRBJ1-3; 7 positions match TRBD1. The CDR3 runs to 15 residues. The V segment lost 4 bases and the J segment 2 bases; nucleotides outside the gene matches: 5. Germline CDR1 is LNHNV and CDR2 is YYDKDF (reference sequence). CDR3 sequence reads: CATSTDRDPGNTIYF. The CDR3 bases are TGTGCCACCAGCACCGACAGGGATCCTGGAAACACCATATATTTT.